What follows describes a single T cell receptor beta chain. Clones were sequenced by immunoSEQ multiplex PCR, and TCRdb holds only the in-frame ones, with some missing. The sample lists about 74,000 clones, more than 90% occurring once. The sample comes from a study of technical replicates of blood from a handful of donors. Germline CDR1 and CDR2: MNHEY and SMNVEV (reference sequence). The CDR3 extends over 14 amino acids. Trimming left V 2 bases short and J 4 bases short, with 11 bases between. Sequencing input: T cells isolated from PBMCs. This chain joins TRBV27 and TRBJ1-1, with no clear D. The origin of this receptor is a human donor in good health. Here the CDR3 DNA reads TGTGCCAGCAGTTTAGCCGGGGTTGGCACTGAAGCTTTCTTT. This sequence encodes CASSLAGVGTEAFF.